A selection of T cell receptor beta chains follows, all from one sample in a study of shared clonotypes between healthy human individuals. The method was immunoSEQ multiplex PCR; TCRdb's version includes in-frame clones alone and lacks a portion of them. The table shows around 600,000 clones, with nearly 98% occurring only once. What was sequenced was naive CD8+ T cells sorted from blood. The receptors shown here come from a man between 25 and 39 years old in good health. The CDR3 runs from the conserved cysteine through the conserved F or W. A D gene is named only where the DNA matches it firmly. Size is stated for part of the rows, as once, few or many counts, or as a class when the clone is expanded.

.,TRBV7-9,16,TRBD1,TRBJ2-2,TGTGCCAGCAGCCCCACCGACAGGGGGCGTACCGGGGAGCTGTTTTTT,CASSPTDRGRTGELFF
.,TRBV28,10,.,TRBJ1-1,TGTGCCAGCAGAGATACTGAAGCTTTCTTT,CASRDTEAFF
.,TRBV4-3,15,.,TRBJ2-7,TGCGCCAGCAGCCAAGATGGCCAGGGCCTGGGCGAGCAGTACTTC,CASSQDGQGLGEQYF
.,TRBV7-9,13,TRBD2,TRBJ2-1,TGTGCCAGTCGGACGGCGGGAGACAATGAGCAGTTCTTC,CASRTAGDNEQFF
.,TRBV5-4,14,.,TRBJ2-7,TGTGCCAGCAGCTGGGGTCCGGGTACCTACGAGCAGTACTTC,CASSWGPGTYEQYF
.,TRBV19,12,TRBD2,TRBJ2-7,TGTGCCACAGCGGGGGCATCCTACGAGCAGTACTTC,CATAGASYEQYF
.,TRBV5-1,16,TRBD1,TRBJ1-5,TGCGCCAGCAGCCCTGGACAGGGCCAGGGAAATCAGCCCCAGCATTTT,CASSPGQGQGNQPQHF
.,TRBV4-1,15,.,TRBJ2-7,TGCGCCAGCAGCCAAGCAATTAGCGCTTACTACGAGCAGTACTTC,CASSQAISAYYEQYF
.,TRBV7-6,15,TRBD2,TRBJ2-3,TGTGCCAGCAGGTTGACTAGCGGGAGACGACATACGCAGTATTTT,CASRLTSGRRHTQYF
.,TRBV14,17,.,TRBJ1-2,TGTGCCAGCAGCACCCCGCGGCTCCGCTCATCGGTTCATGTCTACACCTTC,CASSTPRLRSSVHVYTF
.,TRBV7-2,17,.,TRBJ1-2,TGTGCCAGCAGCTTAATGGGAGACGGGGTTGATAACTATGGCTACACCTTC,CASSLMGDGVDNYGYTF
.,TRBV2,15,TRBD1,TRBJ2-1,TGTGCCAGCAGCCAATGGGGGACAGGGTCTGGGGAGCAGTTCTTC,CASSQWGTGSGEQFF
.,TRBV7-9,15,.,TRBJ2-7,TGTGCCAGCAGCTTTCTAGCCAGGGCCTCCTGGGAGCAGTACTTC,CASSFLARASWEQYF
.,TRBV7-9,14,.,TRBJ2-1,TGTGCCAGCAGCCCCCTCTTAGTTCGTCATGAGCAGTTCTTC,CASSPLLVRHEQFF
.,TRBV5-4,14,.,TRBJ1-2,TGTGCCAGCAGCCGATGGGGATCGGAGAGTGGCTACACCTTC,CASSRWGSESGYTF
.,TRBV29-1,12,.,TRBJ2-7,TGCAGCGTAGCGGACGGAACCTACGAGCAGTACTTC,CSVADGTYEQYF
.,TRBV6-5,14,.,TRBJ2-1,TGTGCCAGCAGTTTGGCGGGGTCCTACAATGAGCAGTTCTTC,CASSLAGSYNEQFF
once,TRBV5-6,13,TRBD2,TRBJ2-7,TGTGCCAGCAGCTTGGCGGGCGGGAGGCCCAAGGACTTC,CASSLAGGRPKDF
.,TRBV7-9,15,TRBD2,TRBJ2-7,TGTGCCAGCAGCAGCCTAGCGGGGGTCCCCTACGAGCAGTACTTC,CASSSLAGVPYEQYF
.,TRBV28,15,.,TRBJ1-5,TGTGCCAGCACGGTTGATAGGGCTAGCAATCAGCCCCAGCATTTT,CASTVDRASNQPQHF
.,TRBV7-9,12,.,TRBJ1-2,TGTGCCAGCAGCGCGGCAGGAGGTGGCTACACCTTC,CASSAAGGGYTF
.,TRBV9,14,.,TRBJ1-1,TGTGCCAGCAGCGTAGGTGGGGGAACCTATGAAGCTTTCTTT,CASSVGGGTYEAFF
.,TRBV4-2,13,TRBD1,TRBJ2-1,TGTGCCAGCAGCCCAGGACAGGGCGATGAGCAGTTCTTC,CASSPGQGDEQFF
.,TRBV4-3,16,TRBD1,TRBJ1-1,TGCGCCAGCAGCCAAGGACAGGGCACCATGAACACTGAAGCTTTCTTT,CASSQGQGTMNTEAFF
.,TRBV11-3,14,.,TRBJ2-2,TGTGCCAGCAGCTTCTCTAGCACACCCGGGGAGCTGTTTTTT,CASSFSSTPGELFF
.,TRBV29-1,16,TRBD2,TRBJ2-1,TGCAGCGGTTACGGTACGGGAGGGGCTCGGAACGATGAGCAGTTCTTC,CSGYGTGGARNDEQFF
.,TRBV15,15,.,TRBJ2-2,TGTGCCACCAGCAAGGGATCCAGTAACACCGGGGAGCTGTTTTTT,CATSKGSSNTGELFF